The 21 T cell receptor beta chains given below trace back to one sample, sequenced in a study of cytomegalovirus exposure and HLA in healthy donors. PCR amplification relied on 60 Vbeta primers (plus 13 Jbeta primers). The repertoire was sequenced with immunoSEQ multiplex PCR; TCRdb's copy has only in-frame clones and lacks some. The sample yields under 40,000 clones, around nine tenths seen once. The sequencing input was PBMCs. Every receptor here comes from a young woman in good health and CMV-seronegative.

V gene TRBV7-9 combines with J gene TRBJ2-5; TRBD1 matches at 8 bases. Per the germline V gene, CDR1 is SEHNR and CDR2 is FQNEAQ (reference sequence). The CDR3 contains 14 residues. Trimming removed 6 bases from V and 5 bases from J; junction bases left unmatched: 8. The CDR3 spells CASRSDRGEETQYF. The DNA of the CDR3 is TGTGCCAGCAGATCTGACAGGGGAGAGGAGACCCAGTACTTC.

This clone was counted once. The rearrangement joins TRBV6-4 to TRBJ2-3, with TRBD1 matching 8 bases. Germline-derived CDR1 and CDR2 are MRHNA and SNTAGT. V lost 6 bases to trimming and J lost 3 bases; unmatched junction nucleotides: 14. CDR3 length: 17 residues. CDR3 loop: CASSPQTGTGVTDTQYF. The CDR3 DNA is TGTGCCAGCAGCCCCCAAACCGGGACAGGAGTTACAGATACGCAGTATTTT.

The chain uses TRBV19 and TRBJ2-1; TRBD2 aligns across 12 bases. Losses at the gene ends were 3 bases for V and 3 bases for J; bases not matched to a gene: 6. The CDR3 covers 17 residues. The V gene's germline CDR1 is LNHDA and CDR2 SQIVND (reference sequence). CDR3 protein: CASSIALAGGLYNEQFF. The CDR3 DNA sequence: TGTGCCAGTAGTATTGCTCTAGCGGGAGGGCTCTACAATGAGCAGTTCTTC.

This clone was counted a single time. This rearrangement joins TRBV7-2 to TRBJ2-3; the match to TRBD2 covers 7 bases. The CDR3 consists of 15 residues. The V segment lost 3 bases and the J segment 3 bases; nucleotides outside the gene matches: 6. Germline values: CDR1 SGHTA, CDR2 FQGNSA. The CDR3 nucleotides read TGTGCCAGCAGCTTTCGCGGGAGAATAACAGATACGCAGTATTTT. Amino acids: CASSFRGRITDTQYF. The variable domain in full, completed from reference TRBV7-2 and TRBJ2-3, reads GAGVSQSPSNKVTEKGKDVELRCDPISGHTALYWYRQSLGQGLEFLIYFQGNSAPDKSGLPSDRFSAERTGGSVSTLTIQRTQQEDSAVYLCASSFRGRITDTQYFGPGTRLTVL.

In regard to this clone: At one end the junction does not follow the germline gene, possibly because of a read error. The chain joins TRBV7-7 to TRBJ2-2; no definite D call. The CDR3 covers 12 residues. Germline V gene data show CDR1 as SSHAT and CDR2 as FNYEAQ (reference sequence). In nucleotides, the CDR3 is TGTGCTAGCAGCCTCTATGGCGGGGAGCTGTTTTTT. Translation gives CASSLYGGELFF. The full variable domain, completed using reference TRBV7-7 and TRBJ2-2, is GAGVSQSPRYKVTKRGQDVTLRCDPISSHATLYWYQQALGQGPEFLTYFNYEAQPDKSGLPSDRFSAERPEGSISTLTIQRTEQRDSAMYRCASSLYGGELFFGEGSRLTVL.

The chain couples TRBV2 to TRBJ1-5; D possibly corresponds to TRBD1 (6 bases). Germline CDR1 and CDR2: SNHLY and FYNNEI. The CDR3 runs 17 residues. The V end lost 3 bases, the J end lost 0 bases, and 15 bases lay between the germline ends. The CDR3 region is CASSDLGQGYSNQPQHF. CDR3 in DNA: TGTGCCAGCAGTGACCTGGGCCAGGGGTATAGCAATCAGCCCCAGCATTTT.

The CDR3 region is CAWKSWGQGGEKLFF. In nucleotides, the CDR3 is TGTGCCTGGAAATCCTGGGGACAGGGAGGTGAAAAACTGTTTTTT. This sequence joins TRBV30 and TRBJ1-4; 9 positions agree with TRBD1. The V gene's germline CDR1 is GTSNPN and CDR2 SVGIG (reference sequence). V gave up 4 bases and J gave up 7 bases; unmatched junction bases: 10. CDR3 size: 15 residues.

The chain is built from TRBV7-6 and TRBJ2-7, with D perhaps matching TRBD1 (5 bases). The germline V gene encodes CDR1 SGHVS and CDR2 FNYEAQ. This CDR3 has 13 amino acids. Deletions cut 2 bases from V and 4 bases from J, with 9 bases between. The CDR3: CASSLTRVYEQYF. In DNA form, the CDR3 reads TGTGCCAGCAGCTTAACCAGGGTATACGAGCAGTACTTC.

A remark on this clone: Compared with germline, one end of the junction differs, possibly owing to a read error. The CDR3 here is CSSSSFLTGANYGYTF. The DNA for the CDR3 is TGTTCCAGCAGCTCATTTTTGACAGGGGCAAACTATGGCTACACCTTC. The chain has TRBV7-9 and TRBJ1-2; TRBD1 aligns across 8 bases. The CDR3 covers 16 residues. CDR1 is SEHNR, CDR2 FQNEAQ, per germline (reference sequence).

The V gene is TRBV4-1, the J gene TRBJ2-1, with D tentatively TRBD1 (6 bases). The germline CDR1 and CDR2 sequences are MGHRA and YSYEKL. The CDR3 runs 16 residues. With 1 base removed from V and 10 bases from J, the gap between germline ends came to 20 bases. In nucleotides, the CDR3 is TGCGCCAGCAGCCAAGGCCCCCGGGGCAGGGGCCCCGAGCAGTTCTTC. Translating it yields CASSQGPRGRGPEQFF.

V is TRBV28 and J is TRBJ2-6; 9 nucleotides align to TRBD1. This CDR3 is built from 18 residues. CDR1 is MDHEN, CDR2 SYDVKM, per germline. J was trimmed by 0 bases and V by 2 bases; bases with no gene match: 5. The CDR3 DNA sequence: TGTGCCAGCAGTTTACGACAGGGGGTCCCCTCTGGGGCCAACGTCCTGACTTTC. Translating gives CASSLRQGVPSGANVLTF.

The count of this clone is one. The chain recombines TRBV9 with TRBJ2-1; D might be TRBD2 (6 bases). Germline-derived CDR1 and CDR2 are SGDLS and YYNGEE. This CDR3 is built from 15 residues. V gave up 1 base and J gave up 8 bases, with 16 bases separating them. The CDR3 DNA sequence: TGTGCCAGCAGCGTAAATCAGGGAGGTGTCGATGAGCAGTTCTTC. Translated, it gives CASSVNQGGVDEQFF.

CDR3 amino acids: CAWSTQGNQPQHF. DNA for the CDR3: TGTGCCTGGAGTACACAGGGGAATCAGCCCCAGCATTTT. The gene calls are TRBV30 and TRBJ1-5, with TRBD1 matching over 7 bases. CDR1 and CDR2 (germline): GTSNPN, SVGIG (reference sequence). Unmatched junction bases numbered 2, after V lost 2 bases and J lost 4 bases. The CDR3 runs to 13 residues. Drawing the rest from reference TRBV30 and TRBJ1-5, the complete variable domain is SQTIHQWPATLVQPVGSPLSLECTVEGTSNPNLYWYRQAAGRGLQLLFYSVGIGQISSEVPQNLSASRPQDRQFILSSKKLLLSDSGFYLCAWSTQGNQPQHFGDGTRLSIL.

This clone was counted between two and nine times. CDR3 DNA sequence: TGTGCCAGCAGTCCGGCTGGTAGCTCAGATACGCAGTATTTT. Its translation is CASSPAGSSDTQYF. The V call is TRBV27, the J call TRBJ2-3; unclear D gene. The CDR3 is 14 amino acids. Germline V lookup: CDR1 MNHEY, CDR2 SMNVEV (reference sequence). Deletions cut 5 bases from V and 4 bases from J, with 13 bases between.

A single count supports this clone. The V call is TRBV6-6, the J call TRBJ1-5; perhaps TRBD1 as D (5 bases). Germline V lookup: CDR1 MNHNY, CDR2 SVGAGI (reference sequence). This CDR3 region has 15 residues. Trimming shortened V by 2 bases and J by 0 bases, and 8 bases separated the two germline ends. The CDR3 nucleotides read TGTGCCAGCAGTTACGCGGACATTAGCAATCAGCCCCAGCATTTT. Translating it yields CASSYADISNQPQHF.

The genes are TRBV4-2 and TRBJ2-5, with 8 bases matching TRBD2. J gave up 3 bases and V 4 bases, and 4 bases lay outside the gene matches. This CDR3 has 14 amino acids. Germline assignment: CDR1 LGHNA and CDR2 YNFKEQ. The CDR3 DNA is TGTGCCAGCAGCCCCGGGACTAGAAAAGAGACCCAGTACTTC. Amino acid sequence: CASSPGTRKETQYF.

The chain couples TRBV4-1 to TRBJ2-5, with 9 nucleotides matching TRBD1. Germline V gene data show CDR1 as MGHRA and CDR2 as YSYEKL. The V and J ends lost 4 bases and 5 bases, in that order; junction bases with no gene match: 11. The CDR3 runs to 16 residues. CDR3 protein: CASSRTDRGSLETQYF. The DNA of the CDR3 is TGCGCCAGCAGCCGGACGGACAGGGGCTCTTTGGAGACCCAGTACTTC.

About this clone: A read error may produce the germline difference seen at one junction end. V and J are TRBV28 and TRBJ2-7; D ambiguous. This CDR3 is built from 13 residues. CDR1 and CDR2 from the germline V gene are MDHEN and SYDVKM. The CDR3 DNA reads TGTGCCAGCAGCTTATCCCCGGCCTACGAGCAGTACTTC. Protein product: CASSLSPAYEQYF.

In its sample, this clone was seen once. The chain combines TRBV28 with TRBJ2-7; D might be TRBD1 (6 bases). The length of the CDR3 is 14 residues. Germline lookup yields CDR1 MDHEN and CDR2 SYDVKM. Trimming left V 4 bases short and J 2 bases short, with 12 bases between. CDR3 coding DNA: TGTGCCAGCAGTTCTCGGGACAAAACCTACGAGCAGTACTTC. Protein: CASSSRDKTYEQYF.

The CDR3 region is CASSPSAGELFF. The CDR3 bases are TGTGCCAGCAGTCCTAGCGCCGGGGAGCTGTTTTTT. The gene calls are TRBV6-6 and TRBJ2-2; tentatively, D is TRBD2 (6 bases). Germline CDR1 is MNHNY and CDR2 is SVGAGI (reference sequence). CDR3 length: 12 residues. The germline V and J ends were trimmed by 5 bases and 6 bases, with 7 bases remaining between them.

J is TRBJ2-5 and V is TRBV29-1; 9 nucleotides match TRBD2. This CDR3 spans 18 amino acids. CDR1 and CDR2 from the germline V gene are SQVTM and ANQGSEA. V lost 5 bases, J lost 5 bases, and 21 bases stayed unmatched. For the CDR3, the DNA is TGCAGCGTTTATTTTGTTCTGGGAGGGACTAGCTTTGGGGAGACCCAGTACTTC. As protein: CSVYFVLGGTSFGETQYF. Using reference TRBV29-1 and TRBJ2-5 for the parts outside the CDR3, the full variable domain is SAVISQKPSRDICQRGTSLTIQCQVDSQVTMMFWYRQQPGQSLTLIATANQGSEATYESGFVIDKFPISRPNLTFSTLTVSNMSPEDSSIYLCSVYFVLGGTSFGETQYFGPGTRLLVL.